Listed below are T cell receptor beta chains from one sample, sequenced in a study of human T cells and chemical hapten exposure. MiXCR, run by TCRdb on the RACE reads, gives a single entry per CDR3 protein. The repertoire has over 300,000 distinct CDR3 sequences, less than 6.5% of them found once; the top ten carry 2.5% to 3%. The sample in question was whole blood, obtained in connection with sensitization to the hapten diphenylcyclopropenone (DPC). The receptors here all came from a woman between 50 and 59 years old with alopecia areata. Some clones in this sample may be carry-over from other donors' samples. Both conserved end residues are part of each CDR3. The D gene is left open where the match is weak. Clone size is stated in some rows and not others, as once, few, many or a class when expanded.

size | J | V | D | DNA | CDR3
many | TRBJ1-1 | TRBV4-3 | - | TGCGCCAGCAGCCAAGATCATGAAACCACTGAAGCTTTCTTT | CASSQDHETTEAFF
many | TRBJ2-7 | TRBV29-1 | - | TGCAGCGTTGAAGATCGGGCTGGTATCTCCTACGAGCAGTACTTC | CSVEDRAGISYEQYF
few | TRBJ2-5 | TRBV6-5 | - | TGTGCCAGCAGCACCCCCAAGGCCGGGGAGACCCAGTACTTC | CASSTPKAGETQYF
many | TRBJ1-5 | TRBV28 | TRBD1 | TGTGCCAGCAGTCTAGGGACAGGTATTCAGCCCCAGCATTTT | CASSLGTGIQPQHF
many | TRBJ2-7 | TRBV20-1 | - | TGCAGTGCGCTGGACCGGTTGGAGCAGTACTTC | CSALDRLEQYF
- | TRBJ2-1 | TRBV11-3 | TRBD1 | TGTGCCAGCAGCTCCACTTTTAGCAGGGGGTCCTACAATGAGCAGTTCTTC | CASSSTFSRGSYNEQFF
- | TRBJ2-7 | TRBV20-1 | - | TGCAGTGCTCAGGACCGAGGCCCCTCCTACGAGCAGTACTTC | CSAQDRGPSYEQYF
few | TRBJ2-3 | TRBV6-4 | TRBD2 | TGTGCCAGCAGGGGACTAGCGGGAAAGCTGTATTTT | CASRGLAGKLYF
many | TRBJ2-3 | TRBV7-6 | - | TGTGCCAGCAGCTGGGCGGGAGATACGCAGTATTTT | CASSWAGDTQYF
many | TRBJ2-7 | TRBV5-5 | TRBD1 | TGTGCCAGCAGCTTGGGACAGGGATGGTACGAGCAGTACTTC | CASSLGQGWYEQYF
- | TRBJ2-3 | TRBV19 | TRBD2 | TGTGCCAGTAGTATGCCGCGGGGGTTTGAGACAGATACGCAGTATTTT | CASSMPRGFETDTQYF
- | TRBJ2-2 | TRBV18 | - | TGTGCCAGCTCATGGGTCGCCGGGGAGCTGTTTTTT | CASSWVAGELFF
many | TRBJ2-5 | TRBV11-2 | - | TGTGCCAGCAGCTTAGATCCCGGATCTAGTACGACCCAGTACTTC | CASSLDPGSSTTQYF
many | TRBJ2-3 | TRBV7-7 | - | TGTGCCAGCAGCTTAGTGGGCCATAGCACAGATACGCAGTATTTT | CASSLVGHSTDTQYF
many | TRBJ1-1 | TRBV12-3/TRBV12-4 | TRBD1 | TGTGCCAGCAGCCAGACAGGGAAGGGTGAAGCTTTCTTT | CASSQTGKGEAFF
many | TRBJ2-5 | TRBV9 | - | TGTGCCAGCAGCGTTGCAGGGGAAGAGACCCAGTACTTC | CASSVAGEETQYF
many | TRBJ1-1 | TRBV20-1 | - | TGCAGTGCTAGAGCCGGTAACACTGAAGCTTTCTTT | CSARAGNTEAFF
many | TRBJ2-3 | TRBV7-2 | TRBD2 | TGTGCCAGCAGCTTAGAGCTAGCGGGAGGGCCATCAGATACGCAGTATTTT | CASSLELAGGPSDTQYF
- | TRBJ1-2 | TRBV7-2 | - | TGTGCCAGCAGCTCCCGCCAACACGAAGCTAACTATGGCTACACCTTC | CASSSRQHEANYGYTF
- | TRBJ2-3 | TRBV3-1 | TRBD2 | TGTGCCAGCAGCGTTAGCGGGAGAGGTAGAGATACGCAGTATTTT | CASSVSGRGRDTQYF
- | TRBJ1-1 | TRBV3-1 | - | TGTGCCAGCAGCCAAGATCGGGGCCCTGGAGCTTTCTTT | CASSQDRGPGAFF
few | TRBJ2-3 | TRBV5-1 | - | TGCGCCAGCAGCCTCGACAGTCCGGATACGCAGTATTTT | CASSLDSPDTQYF
few | TRBJ2-1 | TRBV12-3/TRBV12-4 | - | TGTGCCAGCAGTTTAAGTGAGCAGTTCTTC | CASSLSEQFF
many | TRBJ1-3 | TRBV5-1 | - | TGCGCCAGCAGCTTGTCTACCGGAGTCTCTGGAAACACCATATATTTT | CASSLSTGVSGNTIYF
few | TRBJ1-5 | TRBV20-1 | TRBD1 | TGCAGTGCGACTGGGACAGGGGAAAGTCAGCCCCAGCATTTT | CSATGTGESQPQHF
many | TRBJ2-7 | TRBV20-1 | - | TGCAGTGCCCCCGCTAGCGTAAGGTACGAGCAGTACTTC | CSAPASVRYEQYF
- | TRBJ1-1 | TRBV5-6 | - | TGTGCCAGCAGCGCGGACATAACAGTGAACACTGAAGCTTTCTTT | CASSADITVNTEAFF